These 10 T cell receptor beta chains came from one sample sequenced in a study of regulatory dendritic cells for organ transplantation. Libraries were prepared by immunoSEQ multiplex PCR; TCRdb keeps only in-frame clonotypes and omits some of them. Among 5,500 to 7,000 clones listed, around 65% were seen once. Material for sequencing was memory CD8+ T cells from blood. The subset here: CD45RO+ memory T cells. These receptors all stem from a human donor in good health.

The V call is TRBV11-2, the J call TRBJ2-5; possible D gene TRBD2, 7 bases. Looked up from germline, CDR1 is SGHAT and CDR2 is FQNNGV. Trimming stripped 1 base from V and 5 bases from J, with 11 bases between. CDR3 length equals 14 residues. The CDR3 reads CASSLVGGLETQYF. The CDR3 DNA reads TGTGCCAGCAGCTTAGTGGGGGGGCTGGAGACCCAGTACTTC.

A note on this clone: A read error may produce the germline difference seen at one junction end. The chain joins TRBV6-4 to TRBJ2-1; the match to TRBD2 covers 9 bases. This CDR3 spans 15 amino acids. Germline CDR1 MRHNA, CDR2 SNTAGT. CDR3 amino acids: CTSSDSKRGADEQFF. The CDR3 region has the DNA TGTACCAGCAGTGACTCGAAGCGGGGGGCTGATGAGCAGTTCTTC.

This clone was found a few times. This rearrangement joins TRBV2 to TRBJ2-3; no reliable D call. V lost 7 bases and J 5 bases, leaving 16 bases between the germline ends. The CDR3 runs to 14 residues. Looked up from germline, CDR1 is SNHLY and CDR2 is FYNNEI. The CDR3 is CASNYRRPKDTQYF. The CDR3 DNA reads as TGTGCCAGCAACTACCGTAGACCCAAAGATACGCAGTATTTT.

This clone was counted once. V and J are TRBV11-2 and TRBJ2-5; D remains unclear. This CDR3 is 13 amino acids long. Deletions cut 4 bases from V and 1 base from J, with 7 bases between. CDR1 SGHAT and CDR2 FQNNGV come from the germline V gene. The CDR3 loop reads CASSSPTQETQYF. As DNA, the CDR3 is TGTGCCAGCAGCTCCCCTACCCAAGAGACCCAGTACTTC.

The chain joins TRBV4-3 to TRBJ2-7, with 8 nucleotides matching TRBD1. J lost 0 bases, V lost 1 base, and 2 bases had no gene match. The CDR3 loop spans 15 amino acids. Germline values: CDR1 LGHNA, CDR2 YSLEER. CDR3 coding DNA: TGCGCCAGCAGCCAAGGACAGGGGATCTCCTACGAGCAGTACTTC. It codes for CASSQGQGISYEQYF.

The chain links TRBV7-6 to TRBJ2-3; TRBD2 agrees at 11 bases. The trim removed 6 bases at V and 4 bases at J, leaving 6 bases unmatched. The CDR3 has 15 residues. Germline V CDR1 and CDR2: SGHVS, FNYEAQ. The CDR3 sequence: CASRKGLAVSDTQYF. The CDR3 nucleotides read TGTGCCAGCAGGAAGGGACTAGCGGTGTCAGATACGCAGTATTTT.

J is TRBJ1-2 and V is TRBV25-1; the D gene is possibly TRBD1 (5 bases). V gave up 8 bases and J gave up 8 bases, with 18 bases separating them. CDR3 length equals 13 residues. The germline V gene has CDR1 MGHDK and CDR2 SYGVNS. The CDR3 bases are TGTGCCAGCCTAAATCGGGGGGATGACGGCTACACCTTC. The encoded protein is CASLNRGDDGYTF.

This chain connects TRBV27 to TRBJ1-5; D remains ambiguous. CDR1 and CDR2 (germline): MNHEY, SMNVEV (reference sequence). The CDR3 extends over 14 amino acids. V lost 4 bases and J 2 bases, leaving 9 bases between the germline ends. The DNA of the CDR3 is TGTGCCAGCAGTTCAACCTTAGGCAATCAGCCCCAGCATTTT. Amino acid sequence: CASSSTLGNQPQHF.

The chain joins TRBV7-3 to TRBJ1-6, with a possible D match to TRBD1 (5 bases). The CDR3 sequence is 15 residues long. Trimming shortened V by 1 base and J by 6 bases, and 10 bases separated the two germline ends. Germline CDR1 is SGHTA and CDR2 is FQGTGA. CDR3 DNA: TGTGCCAGCAGCTTAATCGCGGGGCCTAATTCACCCCTCCACTTT. This translates into CASSLIAGPNSPLHF.

J is TRBJ2-3 and V is TRBV14, with TRBD1 matching 7 bases. J lost 4 bases, V lost 2 bases, and 3 bases had no gene match. CDR3 length equals 14 residues. CDR1 and CDR2 from the germline V gene are SGHDN and FVKESK. The CDR3 coding sequence is TGTGCCAGCAGCCAATATCAGGGGGCAGATACGCAGTATTTT. This gives the protein CASSQYQGADTQYF.